This T cell receptor beta chain was identified during a study of early T cells in non-severe SARS-CoV-2 infection. At the level of the study: Bulk RNA from unsorted whole blood was sequenced; chains were unpaired.

General study results and limits: Anti-spike CD8 responses were favored by VDJdb matching, which missed private and CD4 specificities.

As part of library construction, unique molecular identifiers were attached to individual cDNA molecules. TCRdb used MiXCR to reprocess the 5' RACE reads, holding one entry per CDR3 protein. The sample carries about 64,000 distinct CDR3 sequences, 10% to 15% recorded once. This clonotype was detected many times. What it binds is unknown. V gave up 3 bases and J gave up 3 bases, with 6 bases separating them. This CDR3 is 13 amino acids long. The specimen sequenced was whole blood. This clonotype originated in an adult who was a healthcare worker with PCR-confirmed SARS-CoV-2 infection or an uninfected control (not recorded which). V gene TRBV12-3 or TRBV12-4 combines with J gene TRBJ1-3, with unresolved D. CDR3 residues: CASSFEFGNTIYF. DNA for the CDR3: TGTGCCAGCAGTTTCGAGTTTGGAAACACCATATATTTT.